The 10 T cell receptor beta chains listed next were all sequenced from one sample in a study of T cells in Graves' hyperthyroidism and ophthalmopathy. TCR beta CDR3 sequences were amplified from RNA transcripts. HTBI primers were the set used in a first-round RT-PCR of the TCR CDR3. TCRdb re-called the multiplex PCR reads with MiXCR, one entry per CDR3 protein. This repertoire shows 500,000 to 600,000 distinct CDR3 sequences, nearly 20% found once; its top ten account for roughly 50%. What was sequenced was blood. These receptors came from a man between 35 and 55 years old with Graves' ophthalmopathy.

This clonotype has ten or more counts. This chain connects TRBV20-1 to TRBJ1-5; D is uncertain. The CDR3 totals 14 residues. V lost 3 bases and J lost 3, with 12 bases in between. Germline V gene data show CDR1 as DFQATT and CDR2 as SNEGSKA (reference sequence). The CDR3 spells CSARGTSYNQPQHF. The CDR3 DNA follows: TGCAGTGCTAGGGGAACATCCTACAATCAGCCCCAGCATTTT.

This chain uses TRBV7-9 with TRBJ1-1; D might be TRBD1 (6 bases). Per germline, CDR1 SEHNR and CDR2 FQNEAQ (reference sequence). V gave up 5 bases and J gave up 4 bases, with 20 bases separating them. The CDR3 is made up of 16 amino acids. The DNA of the CDR3 is TGTGCCAGCAGCACGGGGTCGGGGGCCTTAAGCACTGAAGCTTTCTTT. This sequence encodes CASSTGSGALSTEAFF.

This clonotype was recorded at least ten times. J is TRBJ2-7 and V is TRBV20-1, with TRBD2 matching over 7 bases. The CDR3 extends over 14 amino acids. The V and J ends lost 3 bases and 2 bases, in that order; junction bases with no gene match: 7. From germline, CDR1 is DFQATT and CDR2 SNEGSKA (reference sequence). This chain's CDR3 is CSARSSGPAYEQYF. The CDR3 DNA reads TGCAGTGCTAGGTCTAGCGGACCAGCCTACGAGCAGTACTTC.

This clonotype has a handful of counts. The rearrangement uses TRBV9 and TRBJ2-2; D possibly corresponds to TRBD2 (5 bases). Trimming removed 0 bases at V and 7 bases at J, with 13 bases between. Germline V gene lookup returns CDR1 SGDLS and CDR2 YYNGEE. The CDR3 spans 15 residues. CDR3 residues: CASSVAISAGGELFF. The CDR3 coding sequence is TGTGCCAGCAGCGTAGCGATTAGCGCCGGCGGGGAGCTGTTTTTT. Drawing the rest from reference TRBV9 and TRBJ2-2, the complete variable domain is DSGVTQTPKHLITATGQRVTLRCSPRSGDLSVYWYQQSLDQGLQFLIQYYNGEERAKGNILERFSAQQFPDLHSELNLSSLELGDSALYFCASSVAISAGGELFFGEGSRLTVL.

This chain joins TRBV6-1 and TRBJ1-5, with a tentative D call TRBD1 (5 bases). V dropped 0 bases and J dropped 7 bases, with 13 bases sitting between them. The CDR3 loop spans 15 amino acids. Germline V gene data show CDR1 as MNHNS and CDR2 as SASEGT. The CDR3 loop is CASSEAVGGGQPQHF. CDR3 sequence (DNA): TGTGCCAGCAGTGAAGCAGTCGGGGGAGGGCAGCCCCAGCATTTT.

Many counts were recorded for this clonotype. This chain uses TRBV2 with TRBJ1-4, with no clear D. V shed 8 bases and J shed 7 bases, with 11 bases lying between them. In germline, CDR1 is SNHLY, CDR2 FYNNEI. There are 12 residues in the CDR3. Here the CDR3 reads CASEPPGEKLFF. The CDR3 nucleotides read TGTGCCAGCGAGCCTCCCGGTGAAAAACTGTTTTTT.

This clonotype was seen at least ten times. The V and J genes are TRBV7-9 and TRBJ2-3, with TRBD1 matching over 9 bases. V dropped 5 bases and J dropped 2; count of bases not matched to a gene: 5. The CDR3 covers 15 residues. Germline CDR1 reads SEHNR; CDR2 reads FQNEAQ (reference sequence). The chain's CDR3 is CASSPDRGTTDTQYF. The CDR3 DNA reads TGTGCCAGCAGCCCCGACAGGGGGACCACAGATACGCAGTATTTT.

Points on this clonotype: This may arise from a read error, as a much more abundant clone is one base away. V and J are TRBV6-1 and TRBJ1-1, with no clear D. This CDR3 is built from 15 residues. CDR1 MNHNS and CDR2 SASEGT come from the germline V gene. V was trimmed by 4 bases and J by 1 base, leaving 13 bases between them. CDR3 protein: CASSALAGGNTEAFF. The CDR3 bases are TGTGCCAGCAGTGCCCTCGCGGGCGGGAACACTGAAGCTTTCTTT.

This clonotype was detected a few times. This chain's CDR3 is CASSRGTGGGYTF. DNA of the CDR3: TGTGCCAGCAGTCGAGGGACCGGGGGTGGCTACACCTTC. This chain connects TRBV7-3 to TRBJ1-2; D perhaps matches TRBD1 (5 bases). The germline V gene has CDR1 SGHTA and CDR2 FQGTGA. The length of the CDR3 is 13 residues. The germline V and J ends were trimmed by 6 bases and 7 bases, with 15 bases remaining between them.

This sequence joins TRBV6-2 or TRBV6-3 and TRBJ2-2; D is tentatively TRBD1 or TRBD2 (6 bases each). V lost 3 bases to trimming and J lost 1 base, with 15 bases between them. This CDR3 is built from 17 residues. The germline gives CDR1 MNHEY, CDR2 SVGEGT. The CDR3 sequence is CASSYKGLGQNTGELFF. CDR3 DNA: TGTGCCAGCAGTTATAAGGGACTGGGACAGAACACCGGGGAGCTGTTTTTT.